This T cell receptor (beta chain) is drawn from a study of blood T cell repertoires in COVID-19. Study in general: The cDNA or gDNA used as material had been derived from T cells, B-cell-depleted T cells, or PBMCs.

Germline V CDR1 and CDR2: MRHNA, SNTAGT. The CDR3 is made up of 14 amino acids. V lost 6 bases and J lost 3; bases outside the gene matches: 4. Repertoires were generated with immunoSEQ multiplex PCR, while TCRdb's copy carries only in-frame clones and drops some. The data show about 50,000 clones, roughly 88% seen once. The rearrangement uses TRBV6-4 and TRBJ2-1; 8 bases fit TRBD2. Sequencing used peripheral blood. This clonotype originated in a woman aged 55 to 70 with acute or convalescent COVID-19. The CDR3 DNA reads TGTGCCAGCAGCGTAGCGGGATTCTACAATGAGCAGTTCTTC. Translation: CASSVAGFYNEQFF.